This T cell receptor beta chain was captured in a study of cytomegalovirus exposure and HLA in healthy donors. Looking at the study overall: The 120 validation repertoires used the same platform as the roughly 720 first-cohort repertoires (as reported by a later analysis). Study results and caveats: The study recorded 150 to 200 TCR beta chains that were cytomegalovirus-associated. Cytomegalovirus status, reportedly, was diagnosed with high specificity and sensitivity by the classifier.

Concerning this clone: What it binds is not known.

Libraries were prepared by immunoSEQ multiplex PCR; TCRdb keeps only in-frame clonotypes and omits some of them. The repertoire holds roughly 60,000 clones, 90% to 95% seen once, with roughly 6.3% in the top ten. The CDR3 length is 14 residues. V was cut by 7 bases and J by 0 bases, with 12 bases left in between. The germline V gene encodes CDR1 ENHRY and CDR2 SYGVKD. The rearrangement uses TRBV10-3 and TRBJ1-1, with TRBD1 as a possible D gene (6 bases). The receptor comes from a woman between 18 and 29 years old in good health and CMV-seropositive. Sequencing was done on a sample of PBMCs. CDR3 bases: TGTGCCATCACTCAGGACAGAATGAACACTGAAGCTTTCTTT. Translation gives CAITQDRMNTEAFF.